The source of this T cell receptor (beta chain) is a study of OX40 agonist ivuxolimab in advanced cancers. Study-level background: Ivuxolimab was an agonistic, fully human IgG2 monoclonal antibody directed against OX40 (CD134), a costimulatory receptor. Of the roughly 52 dose-escalation patients, hepatocellular carcinoma was present in roughly 19, melanoma in about 15, renal cell carcinoma in 9 and head and neck cancer in 9. The paper describes the monotherapy dose-escalation part (N ≈ 50 patients) of the phase I trial of ivuxolimab. Intravenous ivuxolimab was administered to patients every 2 weeks at six dose levels: 0.01, 0.1, 0.3, 1.5, 3 and 10 mg/kg. In the dose-escalation cohort, 70% to 85% of patients were male, and the mean age was 60 years with a range of about 20 to 79. Partial responses occurred in three dose-escalation patients: two with cutaneous melanoma and one with hepatocellular carcinoma. Patients were allowed to have had prior anti-PD-1, anti-PD-L1 or anti-CTLA-4 therapy, and approximately 43% of the dose-escalation patients had previously received checkpoint inhibitors. The purpose of peripheral TCRbeta sequencing was to test whether ivuxolimab changed TCR sequence diversity and led to clonal T-cell expansion. Here is what the overall study found, with its caveats: After ivuxolimab, expanded clones were on average more numerous among CD8+ T cells than among CD4+ T cells. Antigen specificity was not determined for the clonally expanded peripheral T cells. Low levels of normalized T-cell clonal expansion were also seen in some patients who did not respond. Clonal expansion of both CD4+ and CD8+ blood T cells was observed from baseline to week 6 at doses 0.1 to 3.0 mg/kg. Partial responders in the 0.1-3.0 mg/kg groups had among the lowest normalized peripheral clonal expansion, especially among CD8+ T cells.

Concerning this clone itself: Its antigen target is currently unknown. Base qualities were left out, and no much larger clone turns up one base away.

The trial excluded patients who had a history of autoimmune disease or who were on systemic immunosuppression. In every dose cohort, peripheral blood was drawn for TCR sequencing at baseline, cycle 4 day 1, and cycle 7 day 1. Samples came from an open-label, multicenter, first-in-human phase I dose-escalation trial of ivuxolimab. The trial enrolled adults with locally advanced or metastatic head and neck squamous cell, hepatocellular, melanoma or renal cell carcinoma. Before TCR sequencing, CD4+ and CD8+ T cells were separately sorted from peripheral blood. From cysteine to phenylalanine, the CDR3 is 16 amino acids long. The entry retains the CDR3 DNA only, 48 bases that are in frame from base 1. V lost 2 bases and J lost 3 bases; the stretch between them is 17 bases long. CDR1 and CDR2 are read off the germline V gene (reference sequence) as GTSNPN and SVGIG. To sequence the TCRbeta CDR3 region, genomic DNA was isolated from the sorted cells. The immunoSEQ Assay was used to sequence the TCRbeta CDR3 regions. As stored in TCRdb, this immuneACCESS dataset retains in-frame rearrangements with V and J assigned. A fraction of the clones does not appear; measured against another copy, unresolved V genes explain less than half of the discrepancy, and the remainder lacks a known reason. Present in this sample are about 100,000 clones, about 88% of which were seen just once. The ten largest clones add up to 0.15% to 0.2% of the sample.

The sequence joins TRBV30 to TRBJ2-1, and the D gene may be TRBD1, 7 bases matching. This TCR was recovered from an adult with an advanced solid tumor such as melanoma, head and neck, liver or kidney cancer. Specimen: CD4+ or CD8+ T cells sorted from blood, collected in a trial of the OX40 agonist ivuxolimab. The CDR3 loop reads CAWSSGTVDYYNEQFF. The nucleotide sequence is given as TGTGCCTGGAGTTCCGGGACAGTGGACTACTACAATGAGCAGTTCTTC.